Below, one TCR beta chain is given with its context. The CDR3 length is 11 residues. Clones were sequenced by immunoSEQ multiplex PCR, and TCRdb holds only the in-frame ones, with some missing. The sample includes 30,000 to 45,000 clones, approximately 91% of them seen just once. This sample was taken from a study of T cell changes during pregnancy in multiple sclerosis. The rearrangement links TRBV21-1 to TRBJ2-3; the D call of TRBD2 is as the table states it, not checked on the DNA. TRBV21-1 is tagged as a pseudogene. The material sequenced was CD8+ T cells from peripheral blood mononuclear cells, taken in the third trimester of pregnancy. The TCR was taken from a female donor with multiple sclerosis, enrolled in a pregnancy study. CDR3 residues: CASNLFASQYF. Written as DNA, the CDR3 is TGTGCCAGCAACCTATTTGCCTCGCAGTATTTT.